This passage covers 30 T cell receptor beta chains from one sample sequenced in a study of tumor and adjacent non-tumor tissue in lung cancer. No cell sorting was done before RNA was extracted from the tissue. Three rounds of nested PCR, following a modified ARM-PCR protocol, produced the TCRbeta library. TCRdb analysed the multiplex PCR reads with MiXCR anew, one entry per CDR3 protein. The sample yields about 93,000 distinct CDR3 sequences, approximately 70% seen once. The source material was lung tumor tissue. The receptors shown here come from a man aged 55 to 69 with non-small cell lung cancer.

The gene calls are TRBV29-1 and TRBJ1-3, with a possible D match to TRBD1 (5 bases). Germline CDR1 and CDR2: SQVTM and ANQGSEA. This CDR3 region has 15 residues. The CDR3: CSVRARQYSGNTIYF. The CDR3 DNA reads TGCAGTGTTCGAGCGAGACAGTACTCTGGAAACACCATATATTTT.

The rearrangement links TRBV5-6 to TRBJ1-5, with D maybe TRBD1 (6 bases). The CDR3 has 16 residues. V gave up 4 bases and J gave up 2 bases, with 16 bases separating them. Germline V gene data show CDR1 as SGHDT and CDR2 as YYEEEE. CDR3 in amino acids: CASSPGAGARNQPQHF. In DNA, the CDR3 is TGTGCCAGCAGCCCTGGGGCAGGGGCTCGCAATCAGCCCCAGCATTTT.

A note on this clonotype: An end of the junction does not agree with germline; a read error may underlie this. DNA for the CDR3: TGTGCCAGGAGCTACCCGGGAAAAGATGGCTACACCTTC. This gives the protein CARSYPGKDGYTF. The V and J genes are TRBV7-3 and TRBJ1-2; D not resolved. The CDR3 sequence is 13 residues long. Per the germline V gene, CDR1 is SGHTA and CDR2 is FQGTGA.

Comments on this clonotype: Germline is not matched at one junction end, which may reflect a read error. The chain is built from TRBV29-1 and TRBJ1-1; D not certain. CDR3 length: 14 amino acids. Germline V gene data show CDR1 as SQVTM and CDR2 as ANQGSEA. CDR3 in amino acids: CSVDDMVVNTEAFF. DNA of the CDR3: TGCAGTGTTGACGACATGGTGGTGAACACTGAAGCTTTCTTT.

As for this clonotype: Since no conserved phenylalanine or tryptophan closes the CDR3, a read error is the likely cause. CDR3 sequence: CASNGDRLSDSPLHL. The CDR3 DNA reads as TGCGCCAGCAACGGGGACAGGCTCAGCGATTCACCCCTCCACCTT. The rearrangement uses TRBV5-1 and TRBJ1-6, with 8 bases identical to TRBD1. CDR1 and CDR2 (germline): SGHRS, YFSETQ. The CDR3 has 15 residues. Trimming removed 6 bases from V and 8 bases from J; junction bases left unmatched: 10.

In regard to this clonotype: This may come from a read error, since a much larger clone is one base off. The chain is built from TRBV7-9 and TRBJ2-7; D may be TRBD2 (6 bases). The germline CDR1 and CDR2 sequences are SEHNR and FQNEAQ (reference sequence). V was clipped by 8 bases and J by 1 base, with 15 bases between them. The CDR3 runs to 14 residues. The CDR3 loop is CASGGNGRSYEQYF. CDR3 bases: TGTGCCAGCGGGGGAAACGGGAGATCCTACGAGCAGTACTTC.

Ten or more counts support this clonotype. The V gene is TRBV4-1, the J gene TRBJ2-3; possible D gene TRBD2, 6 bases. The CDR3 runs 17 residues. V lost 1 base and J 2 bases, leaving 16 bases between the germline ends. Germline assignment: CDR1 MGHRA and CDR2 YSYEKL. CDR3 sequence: CASSQVAAGGTTDTQYF. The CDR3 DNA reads TGCGCCAGCAGCCAAGTAGCGGCTGGAGGCACCACAGATACGCAGTATTTT.

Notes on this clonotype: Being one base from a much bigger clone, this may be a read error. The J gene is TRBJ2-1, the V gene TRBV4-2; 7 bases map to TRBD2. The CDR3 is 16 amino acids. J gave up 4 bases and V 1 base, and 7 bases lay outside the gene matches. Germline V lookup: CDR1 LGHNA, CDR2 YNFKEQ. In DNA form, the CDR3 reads TGTGCCAGCAGCCAAGGGCCGGGGGGAGAGTACAATGAGCAGTTCTTC. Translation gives CASSQGPGGEYNEQFF.

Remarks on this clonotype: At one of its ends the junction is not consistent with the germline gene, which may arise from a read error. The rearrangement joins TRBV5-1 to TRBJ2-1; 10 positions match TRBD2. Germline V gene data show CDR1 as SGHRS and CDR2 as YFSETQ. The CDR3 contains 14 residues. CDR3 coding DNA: TGCTCCAGCAGCTCTGGACTAGCGGTCGGTGAGCAGTTCTTC. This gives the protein CSSSSGLAVGEQFF.

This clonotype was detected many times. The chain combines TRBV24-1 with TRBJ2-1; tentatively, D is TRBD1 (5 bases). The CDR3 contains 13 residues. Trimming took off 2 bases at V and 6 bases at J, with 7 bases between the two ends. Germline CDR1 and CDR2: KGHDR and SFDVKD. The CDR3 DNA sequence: TGTGCCACCAGTGATTCAGACAGCAATGAGCAGTTCTTC. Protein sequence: CATSDSDSNEQFF.

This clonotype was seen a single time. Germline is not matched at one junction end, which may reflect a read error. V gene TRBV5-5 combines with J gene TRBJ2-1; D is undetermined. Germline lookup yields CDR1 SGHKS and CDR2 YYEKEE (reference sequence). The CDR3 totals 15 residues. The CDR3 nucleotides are TGTGCTAGCAGCGTTGGCGGTGTAGGATACAATGAGCGGTTCTTC. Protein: CASSVGGVGYNERFF.

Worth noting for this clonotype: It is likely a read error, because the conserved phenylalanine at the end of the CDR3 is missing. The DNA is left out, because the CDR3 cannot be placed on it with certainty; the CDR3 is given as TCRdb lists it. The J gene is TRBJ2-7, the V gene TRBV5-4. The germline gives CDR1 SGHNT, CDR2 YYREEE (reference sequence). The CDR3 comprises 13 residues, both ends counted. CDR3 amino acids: CASSLVSSGERYL.

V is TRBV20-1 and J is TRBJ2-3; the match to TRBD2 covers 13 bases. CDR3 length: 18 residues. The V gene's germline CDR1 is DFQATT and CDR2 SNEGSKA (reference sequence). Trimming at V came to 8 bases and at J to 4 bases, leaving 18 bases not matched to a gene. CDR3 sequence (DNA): TGCAGTACTCTGGGTTGGACTAGCGGGGGACCCTTGGCAGATACGCAGTATTTT. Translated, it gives CSTLGWTSGGPLADTQYF.

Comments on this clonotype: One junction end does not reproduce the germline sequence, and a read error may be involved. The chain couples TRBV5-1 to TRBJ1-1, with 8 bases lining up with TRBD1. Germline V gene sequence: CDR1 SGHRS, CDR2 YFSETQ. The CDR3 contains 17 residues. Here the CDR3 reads CTSRSQGAHPSNTETFF. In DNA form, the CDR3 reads TGCACCAGCAGGTCGCAGGGGGCACATCCTTCGAACACTGAGACTTTCTTT. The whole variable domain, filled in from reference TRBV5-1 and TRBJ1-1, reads KAGVTQTPRYLIKTRGQQVTLSCSPISGHRSVSWYQQTPGQGLQFLFEYFSETQRNKGNFPGRFSGRQFSNSRSEMNVSTLELGDSALYLCTSRSQGAHPSNTETFFGQGTRLTVV.

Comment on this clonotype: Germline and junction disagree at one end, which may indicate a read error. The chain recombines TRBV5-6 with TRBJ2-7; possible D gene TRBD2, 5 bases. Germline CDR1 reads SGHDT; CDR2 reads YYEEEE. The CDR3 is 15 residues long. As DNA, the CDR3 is TGTGCCAGCAGCTTTACGGGGAGCGTCAACTACGAGCAGTACTTT. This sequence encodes CASSFTGSVNYEQYF.

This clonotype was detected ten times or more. CDR3 sequence: CSARFGNEKLFF. In DNA form, the CDR3 reads TGCAGTGCTAGATTCGGTAATGAAAAACTGTTTTTT. This chain links TRBV20-1 with TRBJ1-4; D unclear. V lost 2 bases and J lost 4, with 5 bases in between. CDR3 size: 12 residues. Germline V CDR1 and CDR2: DFQATT, SNEGSKA (reference sequence).

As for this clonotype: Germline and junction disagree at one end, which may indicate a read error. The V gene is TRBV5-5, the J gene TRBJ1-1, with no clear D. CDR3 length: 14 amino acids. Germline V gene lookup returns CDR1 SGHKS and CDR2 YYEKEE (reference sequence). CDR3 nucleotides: TGTGCCAGCAGCTTGGGTCAGACAAACATTGAAGCTTTCTTT. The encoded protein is CASSLGQTNIEAFF.

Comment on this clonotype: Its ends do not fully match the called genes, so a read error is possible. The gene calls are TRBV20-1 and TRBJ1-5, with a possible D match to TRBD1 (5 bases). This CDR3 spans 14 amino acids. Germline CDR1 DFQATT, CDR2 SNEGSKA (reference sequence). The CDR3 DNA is TGCAGTGCCATATCAGACAGCCCTAATCAGCCCCATCATTTT. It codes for CSAISDSPNQPHHF.

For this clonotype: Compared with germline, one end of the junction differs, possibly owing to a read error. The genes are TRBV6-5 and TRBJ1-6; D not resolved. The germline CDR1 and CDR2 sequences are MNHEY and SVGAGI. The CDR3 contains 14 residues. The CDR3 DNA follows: TGTGCCAGCAGTTGTTCGGCGGACCGATCACCCCCCCACTTT. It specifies CASSCSADRSPPHF.

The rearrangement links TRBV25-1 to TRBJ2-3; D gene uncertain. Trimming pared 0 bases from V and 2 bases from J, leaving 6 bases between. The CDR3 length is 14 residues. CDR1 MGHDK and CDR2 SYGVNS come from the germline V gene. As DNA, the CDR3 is TGTGCCAGCAGTGAATATAATGACACAGATACGCAGTATTTT. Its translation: CASSEYNDTDTQYF.

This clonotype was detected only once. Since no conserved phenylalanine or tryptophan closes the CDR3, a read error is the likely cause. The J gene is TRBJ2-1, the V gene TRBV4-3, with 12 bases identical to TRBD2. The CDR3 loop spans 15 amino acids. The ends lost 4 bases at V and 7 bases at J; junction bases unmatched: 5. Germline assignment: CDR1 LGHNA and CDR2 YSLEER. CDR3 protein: CASSRTSGTYNEQFL. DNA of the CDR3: TGCGCCAGCAGCCGGACTAGCGGGACTTATAATGAGCAGTTCTTA.

In DNA, the CDR3 is TGTGCCAAAAGGTCGACAGGGGGCTCCTACAATGAGCAGTTCTTC. It encodes CAKRSTGGSYNEQFF. The chain uses TRBV12-3 or TRBV12-4 and TRBJ2-1; 9 bases agree with TRBD1. Losses at the gene ends were 10 bases for V and 0 bases for J; bases not matched to a gene: 7. This CDR3 is 15 amino acids long.

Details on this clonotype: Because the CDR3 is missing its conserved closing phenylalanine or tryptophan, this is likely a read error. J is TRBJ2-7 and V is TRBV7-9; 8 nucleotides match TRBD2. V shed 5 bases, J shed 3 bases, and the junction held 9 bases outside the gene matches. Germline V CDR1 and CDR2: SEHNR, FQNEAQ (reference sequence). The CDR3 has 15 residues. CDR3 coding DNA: TGTGCCAGCAGCATCGGACTAGCTGGAAACTACGAGCAGTACTTA. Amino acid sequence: CASSIGLAGNYEQYL.

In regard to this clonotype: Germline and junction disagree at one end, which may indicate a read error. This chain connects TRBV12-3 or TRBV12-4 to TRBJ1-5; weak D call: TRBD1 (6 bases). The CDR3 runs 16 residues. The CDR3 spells CASSTYGTRNGQPQHF. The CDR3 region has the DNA TGTGCCAGCAGCACCTACGGGACAAGGAATGGTCAGCCCCAACATTTT.

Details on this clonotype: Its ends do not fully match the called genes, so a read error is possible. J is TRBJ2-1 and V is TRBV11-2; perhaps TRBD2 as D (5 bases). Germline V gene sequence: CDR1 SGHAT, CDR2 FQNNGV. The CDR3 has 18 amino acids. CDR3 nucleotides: TGTGCCGGCAGCTTTGTTATAACTAGTGGTCCGTTGTACAATGAGCAGTTCTTC. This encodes CAGSFVITSGPLYNEQFF.

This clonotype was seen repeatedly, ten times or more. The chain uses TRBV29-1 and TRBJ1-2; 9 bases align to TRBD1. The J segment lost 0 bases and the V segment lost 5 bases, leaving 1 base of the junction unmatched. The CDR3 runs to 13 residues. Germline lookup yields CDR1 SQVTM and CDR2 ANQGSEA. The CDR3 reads CSVTGGTNYGYTF. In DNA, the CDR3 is TGCAGCGTTACAGGGGGCACTAACTATGGCTACACCTTC. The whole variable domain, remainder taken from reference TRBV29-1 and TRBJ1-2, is SAVISQKPSRDICQRGTSLTIQCQVDSQVTMMFWYRQQPGQSLTLIATANQGSEATYESGFVIDKFPISRPNLTFSTLTVSNMSPEDSSIYLCSVTGGTNYGYTFGSGTRLTVV.

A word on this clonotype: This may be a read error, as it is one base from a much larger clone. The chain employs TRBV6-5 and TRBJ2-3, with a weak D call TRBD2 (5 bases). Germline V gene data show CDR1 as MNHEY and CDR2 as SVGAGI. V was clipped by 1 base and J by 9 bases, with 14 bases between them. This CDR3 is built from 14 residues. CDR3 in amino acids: CASSYWPPGETQYF. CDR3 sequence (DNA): TGTGCCAGCAGTTACTGGCCCCCTGGGGAGACGCAGTATTTT.

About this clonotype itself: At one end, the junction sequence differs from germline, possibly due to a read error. Written as DNA, the CDR3 is TGCAGCGTTGTGGGTAGTCACAACTTCTACAATGATCAGTTCTTC. The encoded protein is CSVVGSHNFYNDQFF. J is TRBJ2-1 and V is TRBV29-1, with no clear D. The CDR3 is 15 amino acids. Germline CDR1 SQVTM, CDR2 ANQGSEA.

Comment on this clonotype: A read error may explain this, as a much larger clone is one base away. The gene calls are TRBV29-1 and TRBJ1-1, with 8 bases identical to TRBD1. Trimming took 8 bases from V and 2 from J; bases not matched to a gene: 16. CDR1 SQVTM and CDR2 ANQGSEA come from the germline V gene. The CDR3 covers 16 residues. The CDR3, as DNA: TGCAGCATCAAACGGGACAGGCTGGGGTTCAACACTGAAGCTTTCTTT. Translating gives CSIKRDRLGFNTEAFF. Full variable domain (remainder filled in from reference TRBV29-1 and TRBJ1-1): SAVISQKPSRDICQRGTSLTIQCQVDSQVTMMFWYRQQPGQSLTLIATANQGSEATYESGFVIDKFPISRPNLTFSTLTVSNMSPEDSSIYLCSIKRDRLGFNTEAFFGQGTRLTVV.

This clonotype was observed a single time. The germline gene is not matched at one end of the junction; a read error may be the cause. The CDR3 coding sequence is TGCGCCAGCAGCCATGAGAGGAGTCCTGGAAACGCCATATATTTT. As protein: CASSHERSPGNAIYF. The V gene is TRBV4-1, the J gene TRBJ1-3; D is undetermined. The V gene's germline CDR1 is MGHRA and CDR2 YSYEKL. The CDR3 contains 15 residues.